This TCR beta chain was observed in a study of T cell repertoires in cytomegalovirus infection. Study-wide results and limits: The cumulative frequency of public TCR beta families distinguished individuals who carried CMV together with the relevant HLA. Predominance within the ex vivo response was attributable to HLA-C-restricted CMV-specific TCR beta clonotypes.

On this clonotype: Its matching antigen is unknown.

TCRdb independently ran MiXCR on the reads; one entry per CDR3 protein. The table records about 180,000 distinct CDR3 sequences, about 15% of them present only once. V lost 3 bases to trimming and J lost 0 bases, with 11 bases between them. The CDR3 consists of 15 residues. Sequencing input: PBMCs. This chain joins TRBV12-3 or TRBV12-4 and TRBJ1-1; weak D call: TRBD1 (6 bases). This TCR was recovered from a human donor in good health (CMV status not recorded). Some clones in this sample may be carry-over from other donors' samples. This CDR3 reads CASSLIQGLNTEAFF. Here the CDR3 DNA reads TGTGCCAGCAGTTTGATACAGGGACTGAACACTGAAGCTTTCTTT.